The rows below give T cell receptor beta chains drawn from one sample of a study of vaccination effects on CD4 cells after COVID-19. These receptors have no identified antigens. TCRdb's copy holds only in-frame clones and misses some; the assay was immunoSEQ multiplex PCR. The sample lists roughly 40,000 clones; about 70% were seen once. The material was CD4+ T cells from PBMCs cultured without peptide, obtained after COVID-19 vaccination. The receptors originated from a human donor who received a COVID-19 vaccine. CDR3s include the opening cysteine and the closing phenylalanine or tryptophan. The order of the fields is D gene, clone size, V gene, J gene, CDR3 DNA, CDR3 protein. D genes are given only for firm matches. Not all rows give a size; the values are once, few, many and, for expanded clones, a class.

.	many	TRBV7-8	TRBJ1-6	TGTGCCAGCTTAACAGGGAGCTCCTATAATTCACCCCTCCACTTT	CASLTGSSYNSPLHF
.	.	TRBV15	TRBJ2-5	TGTGCCACCAGCCGACGGACGGAGTACCAAGAGACCCAGTACTTC	CATSRRTEYQETQYF
TRBD2	.	TRBV6-4	TRBJ2-3	TGTGCCAGCAGTCCAAAGCGGGAGGCAGATACGCAGTATTTT	CASSPKREADTQYF
TRBD2	.	TRBV6-5	TRBJ2-7	TGTGCCACCCCCCCCCTCACTAGCGACTCCTACGAGCAGTACTTC	CATPPLTSDSYEQYF
.	.	TRBV6-4	TRBJ1-2	TGTGCCAGCAGTGATTCAGGGAACGGCTACACCTTC	CASSDSGNGYTF
.	.	TRBV5-1	TRBJ2-5	TGCGCCAGCAGCCAAGTAGATAAAGGGTACCAAGAGACCCAGTACTTC	CASSQVDKGYQETQYF
TRBD1	.	TRBV5-4	TRBJ1-2	TGTGCCAGCAGCCGAAAGACAGGGGGCACTTACGGGTACACCTTC	CASSRKTGGTYGYTF
TRBD2	.	TRBV10-3	TRBJ2-3	TGTGCCATCAGTGGGGCTAGCGGGGGGGTGACGACGCAGTATTTT	CAISGASGGVTTQYF
.	.	TRBV7-9	TRBJ1-2	TGTGCCAGCAGCCCCCGGAGAGACGGGTTGAACTATGGCTACACCTTC	CASSPRRDGLNYGYTF
.	.	TRBV6-5	TRBJ1-4	TGTGCCAGCAGTTACACCAGGAATGAAAAACTGTTTTTT	CASSYTRNEKLFF
.	once	TRBV6-1	TRBJ2-3	TGTGCCAGCAGTGAATATCCCAAAGATACGCAGTATTTT	CASSEYPKDTQYF
TRBD2	.	TRBV4-1	TRBJ2-2	TGCGCCAGCAGCCAAGACATTAGCGGGATGAACACCGGGGAGCTGTTTTTT	CASSQDISGMNTGELFF
TRBD2	.	TRBV6-6	TRBJ2-1	TGTGCCAGCAGACGAGCGGGGGGCTCCCTATCCTACAATGAGCAGTTCTTC	CASRRAGGSLSYNEQFF
TRBD1	.	TRBV12-5	TRBJ2-3	TGTGCTAGTGGTTTGGTACTAGGACAGGAGAATACAGATACGCAGTATTTT	CASGLVLGQENTDTQYF
TRBD2	.	TRBV28	TRBJ2-2	TGTGCCAGCGGAACTAGCGGGAGGGCCACCGGGGAGCTGTTTTTT	CASGTSGRATGELFF
.	few	TRBV25-1	TRBJ1-2	TGTGCCAGCAGTGAAGGGGGGGAACCAATCTATGGCTACACCTTC	CASSEGGEPIYGYTF
TRBD2	few	TRBV5-1	TRBJ2-3	TGCGCCAGCAGCCTCGGTCTAGCGGGAGGTCGGCGTGATACGCAGTATTTT	CASSLGLAGGRRDTQYF
.	.	TRBV15	TRBJ2-6	TGTGCCACCAGCAGAGATAAATACTCTGGGGCCAACGTCCTGACTTTC	CATSRDKYSGANVLTF
TRBD1	.	TRBV7-9	TRBJ1-2	TGTGCCAGCAGGGGGAGGGACAGGCAGAAAGGCTACACCTTC	CASRGRDRQKGYTF
TRBD1	.	TRBV19	TRBJ1-2	TGTGCCAGTAGTATCCGACAGGGGGATGGCTACACCTTC	CASSIRQGDGYTF
.	few	TRBV11-2	TRBJ1-6	TGTGCCAGCAGCTCAAATAATTCACCCCTCCACTTT	CASSSNNSPLHF
.	.	TRBV5-1	TRBJ2-3	TGCGCCAGCAGCTTGCAAGGGGGTGACACAGATACGCAGTATTTT	CASSLQGGDTDTQYF